This record concerns one TCR beta chain sequence. Clones were read by immunoSEQ multiplex PCR, and TCRdb kept only the in-frame ones, dropping some. The sample carries 250,000 or so clones, around 86% recorded once. The data stem from a study of blood T cell repertoires in COVID-19. This CDR3 is 13 amino acids long. Trimming took off 8 bases at V and 4 bases at J, with 14 bases between the two ends. In germline, CDR1 is MDHEN, CDR2 SYDVKM. What was sequenced was peripheral blood. The rearrangement joins TRBV28 to TRBJ2-5; D uncertain. This clonotype was sampled from a man aged 30-40 years who had recovered from COVID-19. CDR3 in DNA: TGTGCCAGCGGCCTGCTCGCCAGAGAGACCCAGTACTTC. Protein product: CASGLLARETQYF.